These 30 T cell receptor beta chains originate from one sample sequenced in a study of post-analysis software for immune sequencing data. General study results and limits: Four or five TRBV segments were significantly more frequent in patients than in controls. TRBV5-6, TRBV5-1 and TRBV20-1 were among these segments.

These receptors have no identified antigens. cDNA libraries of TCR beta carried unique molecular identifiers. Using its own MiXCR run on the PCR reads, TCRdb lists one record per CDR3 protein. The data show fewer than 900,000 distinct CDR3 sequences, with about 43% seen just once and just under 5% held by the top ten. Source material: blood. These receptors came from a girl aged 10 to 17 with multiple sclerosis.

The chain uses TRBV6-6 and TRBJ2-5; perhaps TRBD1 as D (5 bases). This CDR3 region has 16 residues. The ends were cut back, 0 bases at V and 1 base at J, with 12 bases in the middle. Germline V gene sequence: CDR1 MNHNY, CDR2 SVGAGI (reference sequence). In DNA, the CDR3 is TGTGCCAGCAGTTACTCGGCAGGGTCAGGCCAAGAGACCCAGTACTTC. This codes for CASSYSAGSGQETQYF.

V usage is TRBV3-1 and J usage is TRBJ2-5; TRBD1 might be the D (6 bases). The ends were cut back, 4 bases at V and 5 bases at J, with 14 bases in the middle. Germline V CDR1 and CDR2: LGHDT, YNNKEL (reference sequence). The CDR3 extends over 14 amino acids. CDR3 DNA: TGTGCCAGCAGCCCGGGGACAACTCCGGAGACCCAGTACTTC. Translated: CASSPGTTPETQYF.

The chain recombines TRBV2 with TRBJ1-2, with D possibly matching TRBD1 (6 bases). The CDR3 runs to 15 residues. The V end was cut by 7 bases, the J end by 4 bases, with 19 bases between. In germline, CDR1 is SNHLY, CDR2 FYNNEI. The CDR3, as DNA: TGTGCCAGCAACCGAGTGTCCGGACAGACCTATGGCTACACCTTC. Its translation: CASNRVSGQTYGYTF.

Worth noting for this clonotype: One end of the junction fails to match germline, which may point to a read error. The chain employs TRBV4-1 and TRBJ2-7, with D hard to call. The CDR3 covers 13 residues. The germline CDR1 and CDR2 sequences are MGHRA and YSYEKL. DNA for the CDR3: TGCGCCGGCAGCCAAGGGCCCCCCTACGAGCAGTACTTC. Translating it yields CAGSQGPPYEQYF.

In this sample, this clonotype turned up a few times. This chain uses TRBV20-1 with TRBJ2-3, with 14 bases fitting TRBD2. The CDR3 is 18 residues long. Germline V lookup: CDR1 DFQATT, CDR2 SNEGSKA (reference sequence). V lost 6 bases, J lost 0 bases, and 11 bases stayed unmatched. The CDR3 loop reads CSAEGLAGETASTDTQYF. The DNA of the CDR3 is TGCAGTGCCGAGGGACTAGCGGGAGAGACGGCGAGCACAGATACGCAGTATTTT.

CDR3 nucleotides: TGTGCCAGCAGCCCCCGAGGGGGGGCTAATGAAAAACTGTTTTTT. Protein: CASSPRGGANEKLFF. V and J are TRBV7-2 and TRBJ1-4; perhaps TRBD1 as D (6 bases). The CDR3 contains 15 residues. In germline, CDR1 is SGHTA, CDR2 FQGNSA. Trimming left V 5 bases short and J 3 bases short, with 13 bases between.

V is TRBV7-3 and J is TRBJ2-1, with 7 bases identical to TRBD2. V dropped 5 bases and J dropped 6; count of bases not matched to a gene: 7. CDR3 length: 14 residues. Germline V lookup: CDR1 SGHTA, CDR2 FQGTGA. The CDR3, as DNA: TGTGCCAGCAGCAGCGGGACCTTTAGCAATGAGCAGTTCTTC. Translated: CASSSGTFSNEQFF.

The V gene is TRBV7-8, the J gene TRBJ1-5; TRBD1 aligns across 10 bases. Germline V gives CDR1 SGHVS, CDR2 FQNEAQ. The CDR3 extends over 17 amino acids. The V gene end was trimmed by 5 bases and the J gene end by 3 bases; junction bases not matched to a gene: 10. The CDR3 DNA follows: TGTGCCAGCAGCAACCGGGACAGGGGCTTCTTCAATCAGCCCCAGCATTTT. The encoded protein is CASSNRDRGFFNQPQHF.

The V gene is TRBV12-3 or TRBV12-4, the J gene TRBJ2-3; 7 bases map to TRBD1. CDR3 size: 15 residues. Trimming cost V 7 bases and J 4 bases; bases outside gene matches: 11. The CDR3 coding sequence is TGTGCCAGCAATCTGGGACAGTCACCCTCAGATACGCAGTATTTT. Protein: CASNLGQSPSDTQYF.

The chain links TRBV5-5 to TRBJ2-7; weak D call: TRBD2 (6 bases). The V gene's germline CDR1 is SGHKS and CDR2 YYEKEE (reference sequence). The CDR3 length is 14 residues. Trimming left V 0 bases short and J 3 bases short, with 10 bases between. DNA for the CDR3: TGTGCCAGCAGCTTGGAGGCGGGGTTCTACGAGCAGTACTTC. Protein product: CASSLEAGFYEQYF.

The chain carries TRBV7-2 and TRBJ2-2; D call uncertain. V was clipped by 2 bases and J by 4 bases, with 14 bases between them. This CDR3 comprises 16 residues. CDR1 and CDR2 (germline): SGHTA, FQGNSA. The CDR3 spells CASSLNGGEATGELFF. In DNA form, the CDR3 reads TGTGCCAGCAGCTTAAATGGCGGAGAGGCCACCGGGGAGCTGTTTTTT.

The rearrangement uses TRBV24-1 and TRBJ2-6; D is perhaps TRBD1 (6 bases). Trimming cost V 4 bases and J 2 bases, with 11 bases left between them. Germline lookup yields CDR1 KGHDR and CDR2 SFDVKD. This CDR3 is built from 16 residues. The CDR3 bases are TGTGCCACCAGTGACCCAGGACAGACTGGGGCCAACGTCCTGACTTTC. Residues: CATSDPGQTGANVLTF.

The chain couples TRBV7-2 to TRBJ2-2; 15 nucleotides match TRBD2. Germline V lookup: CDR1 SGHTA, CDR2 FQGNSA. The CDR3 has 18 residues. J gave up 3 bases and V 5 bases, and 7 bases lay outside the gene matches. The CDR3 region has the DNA TGTGCCAGCAGCACAGGACTAGCGGGAGGGGCGTACACCGGGGAGCTGTTTTTT. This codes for CASSTGLAGGAYTGELFF. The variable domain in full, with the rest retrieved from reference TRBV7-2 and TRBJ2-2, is GAGVSQSPSNKVTEKGKDVELRCDPISGHTALYWYRQSLGQGLEFLIYFQGNSAPDKSGLPSDRFSAERTGGSVSTLTIQRTQQEDSAVYLCASSTGLAGGAYTGELFFGEGSRLTVL.

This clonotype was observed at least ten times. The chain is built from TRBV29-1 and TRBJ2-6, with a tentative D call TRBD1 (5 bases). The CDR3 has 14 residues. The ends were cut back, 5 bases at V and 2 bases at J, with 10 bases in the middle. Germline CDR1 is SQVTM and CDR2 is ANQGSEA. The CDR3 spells CSVSGLTGANVLTF. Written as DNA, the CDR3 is TGCAGCGTTTCAGGGTTGACTGGGGCCAACGTCCTGACTTTC.

The CDR3 here is CASGLVPQLSSYNEQFF. The DNA of the CDR3 is TGTGCTAGTGGTTTGGTTCCCCAACTAAGCTCCTACAATGAGCAGTTCTTC. The chain carries TRBV12-5 and TRBJ2-1; D gene ambiguous. Germline V gene sequence: CDR1 LGHNT, CDR2 FRNRAP. V lost 0 bases, J lost 0 bases, and 12 bases lay in between. The CDR3 sequence is 17 residues long.

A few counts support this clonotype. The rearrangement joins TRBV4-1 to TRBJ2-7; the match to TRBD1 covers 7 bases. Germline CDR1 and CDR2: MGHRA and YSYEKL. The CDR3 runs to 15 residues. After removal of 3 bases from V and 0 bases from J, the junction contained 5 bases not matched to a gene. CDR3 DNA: TGCGCCAGCAGCCAGACTGGGGACAGCTCCTACGAGCAGTACTTC. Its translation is CASSQTGDSSYEQYF.

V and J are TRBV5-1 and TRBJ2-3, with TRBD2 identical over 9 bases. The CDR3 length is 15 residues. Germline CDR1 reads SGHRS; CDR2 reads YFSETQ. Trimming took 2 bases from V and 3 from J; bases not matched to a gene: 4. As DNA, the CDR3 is TGCGCCAGCAGCTTCGGACTAGCGAGAACAGATACGCAGTATTTT. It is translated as CASSFGLARTDTQYF. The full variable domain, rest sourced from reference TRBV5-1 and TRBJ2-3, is KAGVTQTPRYLIKTRGQQVTLSCSPISGHRSVSWYQQTPGQGLQFLFEYFSETQRNKGNFPGRFSGRQFSNSRSEMNVSTLELGDSALYLCASSFGLARTDTQYFGPGTRLTVL.

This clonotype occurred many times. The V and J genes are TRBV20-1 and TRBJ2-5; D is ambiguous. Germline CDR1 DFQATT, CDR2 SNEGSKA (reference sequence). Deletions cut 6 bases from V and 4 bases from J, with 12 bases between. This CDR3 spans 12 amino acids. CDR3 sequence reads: CSATRPGETQYF. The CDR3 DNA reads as TGCAGTGCCACCAGACCGGGAGAGACCCAGTACTTC.

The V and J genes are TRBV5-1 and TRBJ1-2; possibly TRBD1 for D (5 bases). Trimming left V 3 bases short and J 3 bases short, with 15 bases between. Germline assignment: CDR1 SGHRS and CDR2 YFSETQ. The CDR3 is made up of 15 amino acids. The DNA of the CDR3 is TGCGCCAGCAGCTCTATCGGGACGGACGACTATGGCTACACCTTC. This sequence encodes CASSSIGTDDYGYTF.

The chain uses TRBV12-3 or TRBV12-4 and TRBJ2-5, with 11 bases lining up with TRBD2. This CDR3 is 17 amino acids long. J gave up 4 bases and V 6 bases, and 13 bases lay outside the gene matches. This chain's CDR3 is CASRPSGLAGGRETQYF. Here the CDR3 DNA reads TGTGCCAGCAGGCCCTCGGGGCTAGCGGGAGGTCGAGAGACCCAGTACTTC.

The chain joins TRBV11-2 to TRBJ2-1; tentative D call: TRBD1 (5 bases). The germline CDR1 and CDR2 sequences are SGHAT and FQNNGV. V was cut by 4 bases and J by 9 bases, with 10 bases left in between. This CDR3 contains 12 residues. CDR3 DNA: TGTGCCAGCAGCTGGGGCGGCGGTGAGCAGTTCTTC. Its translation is CASSWGGGEQFF.

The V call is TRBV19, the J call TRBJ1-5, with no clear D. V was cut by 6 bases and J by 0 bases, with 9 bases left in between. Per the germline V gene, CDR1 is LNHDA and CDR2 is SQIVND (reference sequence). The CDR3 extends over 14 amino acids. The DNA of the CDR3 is TGTGCCAGTAGGCAAGTCTATAGCAATCAGCCCCAGCATTTT. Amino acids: CASRQVYSNQPQHF.

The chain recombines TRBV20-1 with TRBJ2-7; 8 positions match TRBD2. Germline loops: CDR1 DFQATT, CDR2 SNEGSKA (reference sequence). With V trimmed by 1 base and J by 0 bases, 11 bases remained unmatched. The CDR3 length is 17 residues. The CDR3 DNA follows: TGCAGTGCTAGAGGCGGCAGTCTAGCGGGTAACTCCTACGAGCAGTACTTC. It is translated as CSARGGSLAGNSYEQYF.

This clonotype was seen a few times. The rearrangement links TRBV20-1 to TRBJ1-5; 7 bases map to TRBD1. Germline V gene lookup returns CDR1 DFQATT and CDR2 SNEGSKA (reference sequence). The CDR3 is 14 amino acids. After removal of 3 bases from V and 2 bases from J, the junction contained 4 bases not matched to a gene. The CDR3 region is CSASLGTGNQPQHF. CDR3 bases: TGCAGTGCTAGTTTGGGGACAGGCAATCAGCCCCAGCATTTT.

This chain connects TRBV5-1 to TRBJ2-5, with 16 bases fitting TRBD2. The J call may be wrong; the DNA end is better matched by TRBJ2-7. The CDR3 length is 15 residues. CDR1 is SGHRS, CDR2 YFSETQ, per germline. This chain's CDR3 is CASSPGTSGRDEQYF. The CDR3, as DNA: TGCGCCAGCAGCCCCGGGACTAGCGGGAGGGACGAGCAGTACTTC.

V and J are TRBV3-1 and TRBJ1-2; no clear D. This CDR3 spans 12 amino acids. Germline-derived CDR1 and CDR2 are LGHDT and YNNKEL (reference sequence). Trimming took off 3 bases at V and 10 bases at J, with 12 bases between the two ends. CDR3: CASSQGGRHYTF. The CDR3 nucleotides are TGTGCCAGCAGCCAGGGAGGGCGGCACTACACCTTC.

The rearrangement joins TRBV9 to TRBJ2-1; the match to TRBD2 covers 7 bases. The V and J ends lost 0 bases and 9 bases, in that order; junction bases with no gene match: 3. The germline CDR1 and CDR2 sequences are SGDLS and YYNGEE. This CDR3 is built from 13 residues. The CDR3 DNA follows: TGTGCCAGCAGCGTAGGGGGGGGGATTGAGCAGTTCTTC. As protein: CASSVGGGIEQFF.

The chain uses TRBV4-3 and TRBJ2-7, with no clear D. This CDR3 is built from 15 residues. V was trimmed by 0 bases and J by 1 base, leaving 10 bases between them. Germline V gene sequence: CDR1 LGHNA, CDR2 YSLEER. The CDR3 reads CASSQDLPRSYEQYF. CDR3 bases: TGCGCCAGCAGCCAAGATCTGCCCAGATCCTACGAGCAGTACTTC.

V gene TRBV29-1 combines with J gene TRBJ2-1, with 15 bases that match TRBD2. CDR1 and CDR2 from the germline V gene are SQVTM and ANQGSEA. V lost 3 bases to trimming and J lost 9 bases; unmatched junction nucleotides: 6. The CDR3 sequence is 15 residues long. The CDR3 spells CSVDGLAGGPGEQFF. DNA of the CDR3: TGCAGCGTTGATGGACTAGCGGGAGGGCCGGGTGAGCAGTTCTTC.

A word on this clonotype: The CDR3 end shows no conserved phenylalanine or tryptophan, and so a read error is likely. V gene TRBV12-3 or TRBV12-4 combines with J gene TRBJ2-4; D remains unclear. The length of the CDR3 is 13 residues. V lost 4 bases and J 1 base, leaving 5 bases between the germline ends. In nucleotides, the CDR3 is TGTGCCAGCAGTTGGGTTGCCAAAAACATTCAGTACTCC. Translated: CASSWVAKNIQYS.